This is a list of T cell receptor beta chains from one sample in a study of graft-versus-host responses after intestinal transplantation. The assay was immunoSEQ multiplex PCR, and TCRdb's table has in-frame clones only and misses some. The data hold under 7,500 clones, with about a quarter observed a single time. Sequenced material: alloreactive CD4+ T cells from a mixed lymphocyte reaction culture, taken before intestinal transplant. All receptors derive from a human patient who received an intestinal transplant. CDR3s include the opening cysteine and the closing phenylalanine or tryptophan. A D gene is named only where the DNA matches it firmly. Size is omitted from some rows. Given values are once, few, many or a class for expanded clones.

NA NA TRBJ1-4 TRBV28 TGTGCCAGCAGCCTGGTGGGACTAACTAATGAAAAACTGTTTTTT CASSLVGLTNEKLFF
TRBD2 NA TRBJ2-3 TRBV7-4 TGTGCCAGCAGCCCCAATAGCGGGATAGCAGATACGCAGTATTTT CASSPNSGIADTQYF
NA NA TRBJ1-5 TRBV5-1 TGCGCCAGCAGCTCAGGGCCAGGCAATCAGCCCCAGCATTTT CASSSGPGNQPQHF
NA NA TRBJ2-5 TRBV13 TGTGCCAGCAGTTACCGGGACTTCCAAGAGACCCAGTACTTC CASSYRDFQETQYF
NA few TRBJ1-5 TRBV6-6 TGTGCCAGCAGGGGATTGGCTAGCAATCAGCCCCAGCATTTT CASRGLASNQPQHF
NA NA TRBJ1-3 TRBV5-4 TGTGCCAGCAGCTTGGTAGGGTCTGGAAACACCATATATTTT CASSLVGSGNTIYF
NA NA TRBJ2-1 TRBV4-1 TGCGCCAGCAGCCAAGCCGAATCAGTAGGTTACAATGAGCAGTTCTTC CASSQAESVGYNEQFF
TRBD1 medium-sized TRBJ2-7 TRBV10-3 TGTGCCATCAGTGGGCGGACAGGGGGTAACGACGAGCAGTACTTC CAISGRTGGNDEQYF
NA few TRBJ2-2 TRBV2 TGTGCCAGCAGTGGCGATCACCCCCGCAACACCGGGGAGCTGTTTTTT CASSGDHPRNTGELFF
NA few TRBJ1-1 TRBV7-8 TGTGCCAGCAGCTTAAACCTCATAGGGCGGGAGGCTTTCTTT CASSLNLIGREAFF
NA medium-sized TRBJ2-1 TRBV2 TGTGCCAGCAGTGAGGGGGTGCCCAATGAGCAGTTCTTC CASSEGVPNEQFF
TRBD2 few TRBJ2-3 TRBV7-9 TGTGCCAGCAGCCTCCACGGGAGGGGTGATACGCAGTATTTT CASSLHGRGDTQYF
NA NA TRBJ2-3 TRBV9 TGCGCCAGCAGCGCGGACCGGGTGGAGGGTACGCAGTATTTT CASSADRVEGTQYF
NA few TRBJ2-1 TRBV6-5 TGTGCCAGCAGTTACTCCCTTGCGACCTACAATGAGCAGTTCTTC CASSYSLATYNEQFF
NA few TRBJ1-1 TRBV7-3 TGTGCCAGCAGCTTAATGGCGGCACCACTGAACACTGAAGCTTTCTTT CASSLMAAPLNTEAFF
NA few TRBJ1-4 TRBV29-1 TGCAGCGTAAGGAGTTTGGATGAAAAACTGTTTTTT CSVRSLDEKLFF
TRBD2 NA TRBJ2-1 TRBV5-1 TGCGCCAGCAGCTTGGGGACTAGCGGGAGAGATGAGCAGTTCTTC CASSLGTSGRDEQFF
NA medium-sized TRBJ2-1 TRBV7-9 TGTGCCAGCAGCCCGAAGGAGTGGCACAATGAGCAGTTCTTC CASSPKEWHNEQFF
NA few TRBJ1-2 TRBV11-1 TGTGCCAGCACCCCCCCAGGAGGGAACTATGGCTACACCTTC CASTPPGGNYGYTF
NA few TRBJ2-7 TRBV27 TGTGCCAGCAGTTCGGGACCAGTGGGATTACTGTCATACGAGCAGTACTTC CASSSGPVGLLSYEQYF
TRBD2 NA TRBJ2-3 TRBV30 TGTGCCTGGAGTATAGCGGGTGCATCGCATACGCAGTATTTT CAWSIAGASHTQYF
TRBD2 NA TRBJ2-7 TRBV6-1 TGTGCCAGCAGAGCTAGCGGGAGTCGAAACGAGCAGTACTTC CASRASGSRNEQYF
NA few TRBJ1-5 TRBV28 TGTGCCAGCCGGGACACGTTTACTCAGCCCCAGCATTTT CASRDTFTQPQHF
TRBD1 NA TRBJ2-1 TRBV6-6 TGTGCCAGCAGAAGCGGGACAGGGGGCTCCAATGAGCAGTTCTTC CASRSGTGGSNEQFF